These 18 T cell receptor beta chains originate from one sample sequenced in a study of blood T cell repertoires in COVID-19. The data were produced by immunoSEQ multiplex PCR, yet TCRdb's version contains in-frame clones alone and is incomplete. The data contain approximately 150,000 clones, over 75% of them seen just once; the ten biggest clones take up about an eighth. The sequenced material came from peripheral blood. The source of these receptors is a young man with COVID-19, enrolled during active disease.

This clone was recorded only once. The J gene is TRBJ1-2, the V gene TRBV7-2; the D is unclear. The germline V and J ends were trimmed by 5 bases and 6 bases, with 16 bases remaining between them. The CDR3 has 14 amino acids. Germline values: CDR1 SGHTA, CDR2 FQGNSA. DNA of the CDR3: TGTGCCAGCAGCCTCCGGGTTCTACTGGATGGCTACACCTTC. Amino acid sequence: CASSLRVLLDGYTF.

Only a few counts were recorded for this clone. The chain couples TRBV18 to TRBJ2-1; 11 nucleotides agree with TRBD2. Germline lookup yields CDR1 KGHSH and CDR2 LQKENI. V was pared by 2 bases and J by 14 bases, with 11 bases of the junction left unmatched. CDR3 size: 15 residues. The CDR3 loop is CASSPIAGGPVREFF. CDR3 DNA sequence: TGTGCCAGCTCACCAATAGCGGGAGGGCCGGTCCGCGAGTTCTTC.

The genes are TRBV4-2 and TRBJ2-7, with TRBD2 identical over 10 bases. Germline CDR1 reads LGHNA; CDR2 reads YNFKEQ. This CDR3 spans 18 amino acids. V shed 4 bases, J shed 4 bases, and the junction held 16 bases outside the gene matches. Here the CDR3 reads CASSLRTSGVRNGYEQYF. The DNA of the CDR3 is TGTGCCAGCAGCCTACGGACTAGCGGAGTGAGAAACGGATACGAGCAGTACTTC.

This clone was detected only once. The chain links TRBV28 to TRBJ2-7; 7 positions match TRBD1. This CDR3 region has 11 residues. CDR1 is MDHEN and CDR2 is SYDVKM in the germline V gene. Trimming took 8 bases from V and 4 from J; bases not matched to a gene: 2. The CDR3 nucleotides read TGTGCCAGCGGGGACAGTTACGAGCAGTACTTC. Its translation is CASGDSYEQYF.

This rearrangement joins TRBV5-8 to TRBJ2-7; TRBD1 matches 9 bases. The V gene's germline CDR1 is SGHTS and CDR2 YDEGEE. The CDR3 is 17 residues long. J gave up 0 bases and V 1 base, and 8 bases lay outside the gene matches. DNA for the CDR3: TGTGCCAGCAGCTTGAGGGGGGGACAGGGCGTCTCCTACGAGCAGTACTTC. It encodes CASSLRGGQGVSYEQYF.

The chain has TRBV30 and TRBJ2-3; no clear D. V shed 6 bases and J shed 4 bases, with 14 bases lying between them. The CDR3 is made up of 13 amino acids. Per the germline V gene, CDR1 is GTSNPN and CDR2 is SVGIG (reference sequence). CDR3: CACYLIVSDTQYF. CDR3 nucleotide sequence: TGTGCCTGCTACTTAATCGTGTCAGATACGCAGTATTTT.

J is TRBJ2-7 and V is TRBV27; TRBD1 matches at 8 bases. Per germline, CDR1 MNHEY and CDR2 SMNVEV (reference sequence). Unmatched junction bases numbered 13, after V lost 6 bases and J lost 6 bases. The CDR3 is made up of 15 amino acids. For the CDR3, the DNA is TGTGCCAGCAGGACAGGGGCCCTGATGCTGGGCGAGCAGTACTTC. This codes for CASRTGALMLGEQYF.

The chain has TRBV4-2 and TRBJ2-7; D remains ambiguous. Germline V gives CDR1 LGHNA, CDR2 YNFKEQ. CDR3 length equals 16 residues. V lost 0 bases, J lost 0 bases, and 12 bases lay in between. The CDR3 region is CASSQDGAESSYEQYF. DNA for the CDR3: TGTGCCAGCAGCCAAGATGGCGCGGAGAGCTCCTACGAGCAGTACTTC.

Points on this clone: One end of the junction fails to match germline, which may point to a read error. This chain connects TRBV7-2 to TRBJ1-4; D may be TRBD1 (5 bases). The CDR3 covers 14 residues. Germline loops: CDR1 SGHTA, CDR2 FQGNSA. The DNA of the CDR3 is TGTGCCAGCAGCACCGACGGGGGGGGAGAAAAACTGCTTTTT. Its protein product is CASSTDGGGEKLLF.

Here the CDR3 reads CASSLGPWGREVEDTQYF. CDR3 in DNA: TGTGCCAGCAGCTTAGGCCCCTGGGGGCGGGAGGTCGAAGATACGCAGTATTTT. This chain connects TRBV7-6 to TRBJ2-3, with TRBD2 matching over 8 bases. V dropped 1 base and J dropped 5; count of bases not matched to a gene: 14. The CDR3 loop spans 18 amino acids. CDR1 and CDR2 from the germline V gene are SGHVS and FNYEAQ.

This rearrangement joins TRBV11-2 to TRBJ2-1; 15 bases agree with TRBD2. This CDR3 has 19 amino acids. The J segment lost 0 bases and the V segment lost 4 bases, leaving 7 bases of the junction unmatched. From germline, CDR1 is SGHAT and CDR2 FQNNGV. The CDR3 DNA is TGTGCCAGCAGCTCAGGACTAGCGGGAGGGTTAAGCTCCTACAATGAGCAGTTCTTC. This translates into CASSSGLAGGLSSYNEQFF.

The chain uses TRBV4-3 and TRBJ2-7; D is unclear. This CDR3 comprises 15 residues. Germline V gene sequence: CDR1 LGHNA, CDR2 YSLEER. The ends were cut back, 0 bases at V and 2 bases at J, with 11 bases in the middle. For the CDR3, the DNA is TGCGCCAGCAGCCAAGATGTGGAGAGAACCTACGAGCAGTACTTC. Translating it yields CASSQDVERTYEQYF.

The CDR3 protein is CASSPPVATYNEQFF. CDR3 DNA sequence: TGTGCCAGCTCACCACCAGTTGCGACCTACAATGAGCAGTTCTTC. The gene calls are TRBV18 and TRBJ2-1; D not certain. The V gene's germline CDR1 is KGHSH and CDR2 LQKENI. The ends were cut back, 0 bases at V and 2 bases at J, with 8 bases in the middle. CDR3 size: 15 residues.

This clone was picked up one time. The chain uses TRBV4-3 and TRBJ2-7; no definite D call. Trimming took off 0 bases at V and 4 bases at J, with 7 bases between the two ends. Germline CDR1 and CDR2: LGHNA and YSLEER. The CDR3 runs 13 residues. The CDR3 loop is CASSQDQWYEQYF. The CDR3 DNA is TGCGCCAGCAGCCAAGATCAGTGGTACGAGCAGTACTTC.

The V and J genes are TRBV6-6 and TRBJ2-2; a weak D match, TRBD1 (6 bases). The V gene's germline CDR1 is MNHNY and CDR2 SVGAGI (reference sequence). V was clipped by 6 bases and J by 7 bases, with 12 bases between them. The CDR3 is 13 residues long. In nucleotides, the CDR3 is TGTGCCAGCAGCACGACAGGTATCGGGGAGCTGTTTTTT. The encoded protein is CASSTTGIGELFF.

This chain joins TRBV28 and TRBJ2-7, with TRBD2 matching over 8 bases. CDR1 is MDHEN, CDR2 SYDVKM, per germline. This CDR3 contains 14 residues. V lost 5 bases to trimming and J lost 5 bases; unmatched junction nucleotides: 8. CDR3 sequence reads: CASSPSGRPNEQYF. The DNA of the CDR3 is TGTGCCAGCAGTCCAAGCGGGAGACCCAACGAGCAGTACTTC. The full variable domain, rest sourced from reference TRBV28 and TRBJ2-7, is DVKVTQSSRYLVKRTGEKVFLECVQDMDHENMFWYRQDPGLGLRLIYFSYDVKMKEKGDIPEGYSVSREKKERFSLILESASTNQTSMYLCASSPSGRPNEQYFGPGTRLTVT.

The genes are TRBV19 and TRBJ2-7; tentatively, D is TRBD1 (6 bases). This CDR3 is built from 14 residues. The V end lost 5 bases, the J end lost 2 bases, and 13 bases lay between the germline ends. Germline V gives CDR1 LNHDA, CDR2 SQIVND (reference sequence). The CDR3 coding sequence is TGTGCCAGTAGTGCTACAGGGCTTCCCTACGAGCAGTACTTC. It encodes CASSATGLPYEQYF.

The gene calls are TRBV9 and TRBJ2-1, with D hard to call. The length of the CDR3 is 16 residues. Trimming removed 3 bases from V and 1 base from J, with 14 bases in between. Germline V gene sequence: CDR1 SGDLS, CDR2 YYNGEE. The CDR3 sequence is CASSGARGQSYNEQFF. CDR3 sequence (DNA): TGTGCCAGCAGCGGGGCGCGTGGCCAATCCTACAATGAGCAGTTCTTC.